This TCR beta chain was recovered during a study of cytomegalovirus exposure and HLA in healthy donors. At the level of the study: Both the approximately 130 validation repertoires and the approximately 700 first-cohort repertoires used the same platform, as reported by a later analysis. The study's findings and limits: Most TCRs appeared rarely, but some public TCRs recurred in many donors. Associated with cytomegalovirus, according to the listing, were 150 to 200 TCR beta chains.

About this clone itself: Its antigen is not identified.

Sequencing used immunoSEQ multiplex PCR; TCRdb keeps in-frame clones, though not all of them. The sample has 100,000 to 150,000 clones; about 90% are singletons. This CDR3 spans 10 amino acids. Germline V lookup: CDR1 SQVTM, CDR2 ANQGSEA. Trimming left V 7 bases short and J 6 bases short, with 7 bases between. This TCR was recovered from a man younger than 45 in good health and CMV-seronegative. The V and J genes are TRBV29-1 and TRBJ2-1; D unclear. The specimen was PBMCs. CDR3 bases: TGCAGCGCTTACAGCAATGAGCAGTTCTTC. Amino acid sequence: CSAYSNEQFF.